These T cell receptor beta chains were read from a single sample in a study of blood T cell repertoires in COVID-19. Generated by immunoSEQ multiplex PCR, the TCRdb table keeps only in-frame clones and is missing some. The sample lists 150,000 to 200,000 clones; approximately 80% were seen once. Sequencing was carried out using PBMCs or T cells enriched from blood (not recorded which). The receptors shown here come from a man aged 50-59 years who had recovered from COVID-19. CDR3s include the opening cysteine and the closing phenylalanine or tryptophan. The D gene is left open where the match is weak. Expanded clones are given a class, and other clones once, few, many or no size at all.

NA	TRBV1	TRBJ2-5	NA	CTSSQDLSRRPDQETQYF	TGCACCAGCAGCCAAGATCTGAGCAGGCGACCCGACCAAGAGACCCAGTACTTC
NA	TRBV11-2	TRBJ1-2	NA	CASSSGVTLGYTF	TGTGCCAGCAGCTCAGGGGTAACACTGGGCTACACCTTC
TRBD1	TRBV4-2	TRBJ2-5	NA	CASSHQLGQEPQETQYF	TGTGCCAGCAGCCACCAGCTGGGACAGGAACCTCAAGAGACCCAGTACTTC
TRBD1	TRBV6-5	TRBJ1-2	NA	CASRGTGGPGYTF	TGTGCCAGCAGGGGGACAGGGGGCCCTGGCTACACCTTC
NA	TRBV7-9	TRBJ1-4	few	CASSSGEQKLFF	TGTGCCAGCAGCTCGGGGGAGCAAAAACTGTTTTTT
NA	TRBV12-3/TRBV12-4	TRBJ2-2	NA	CASSRNTGELFF	TGTGCCAGCAGCCGGAACACCGGGGAGCTGTTTTTT
NA	TRBV12-3/TRBV12-4	TRBJ2-3	NA	CASSPSGDTQYF	TGTGCCAGCAGCCCAAGCGGGGATACGCAGTATTTT
TRBD2	TRBV7-2	TRBJ2-5	once	CASSFSSGGGAQYF	TGTGCCAGCAGCTTTTCTAGCGGGGGTGGGGCCCAGTACTTC
NA	TRBV7-3	TRBJ1-1	NA	CASSLNRDTEAFF	TGTGCCAGCAGCTTAAACCGGGACACTGAAGCTTTCTTT
NA	TRBV7-6	TRBJ2-3	once	CASSDRMADTQYF	TGTGCCAGCAGCGACAGAATGGCAGATACGCAGTATTTT
TRBD1	TRBV7-9	TRBJ2-5	NA	CASSTWDSQETQYF	TGTGCCAGCAGCACCTGGGACAGTCAAGAGACCCAGTACTTC
TRBD2	TRBV7-2	TRBJ2-4	NA	CASSRGLAGLAGNIQYF	TGTGCCAGCAGCCGGGGACTAGCGGGCCTCGCGGGAAACATTCAGTACTTC
NA	TRBV6-1	TRBJ1-5	NA	CASSDVSARDQPQHF	TGTGCCAGCAGTGACGTAAGTGCCCGGGATCAGCCCCAGCATTTT
NA	TRBV11-2	TRBJ1-2	NA	CASSLTPTGYTF	TGTGCCAGCAGCCTTACCCCTACCGGCTACACCTTC
TRBD1	TRBV19	TRBJ2-1	NA	CASSAGTGMEQFF	TGTGCCAGTAGTGCCGGGACAGGGATGGAGCAGTTCTTC
NA	TRBV7-3	TRBJ1-1	NA	CASSPSSNTEAFF	TGTGCCAGCAGCCCCAGTTCTAACACTGAAGCTTTCTTT
TRBD2	TRBV5-4	TRBJ2-2	few	CASTRGLAGGTGELFF	TGTGCCAGCACCAGGGGGCTAGCGGGGGGAACCGGGGAGCTGTTTTTT
NA	TRBV11-2	TRBJ1-1	NA	CASSLDPTTLRGNTEAFF	TGTGCCAGCAGCTTAGATCCTACGACCCTCCGAGGGAACACTGAAGCTTTCTTT
TRBD2	TRBV2	TRBJ2-2	NA	CASRVAGVNTGELFF	TGTGCCAGCAGGGTAGCGGGGGTGAACACCGGGGAGCTGTTTTTT
NA	TRBV7-9	TRBJ1-3	NA	CASSLPGERNTIYF	TGTGCCAGCAGCTTACCGGGAGAGAGAAACACCATATATTTT
TRBD2	TRBV6-2/TRBV6-3	TRBJ2-3	NA	CASSYSLAGTDTQYF	TGTGCCAGCAGTTACTCTCTAGCGGGCACAGATACGCAGTATTTT
TRBD2	TRBV5-5	TRBJ2-1	NA	CASRPIGGALHEQFF	TGTGCCAGCAGACCTATCGGGGGGGCTCTCCATGAGCAGTTCTTC
NA	TRBV4-2	TRBJ2-5	NA	CASSQDHAQETQYF	TGTGCCAGCAGCCAAGATCATGCCCAGGAGACCCAGTACTTC
NA	TRBV13	TRBJ1-1	NA	CASSSPLQANTEAFF	TGTGCCAGCAGTTCCCCTTTGCAGGCGAACACTGAAGCTTTCTTT
NA	TRBV4-1	TRBJ2-5	NA	CASRSQARETQYF	TGCGCCAGCAGATCACAAGCGCGCGAGACCCAGTACTTC
NA	TRBV9	TRBJ2-7	NA	CASSAPYEQYF	TGTGCCAGCAGCGCTCCCTACGAGCAGTACTTC
TRBD2	TRBV27	TRBJ2-2	NA	CASSDRLAMNTGELFF	TGTGCCAGCAGTGACCGACTAGCGATGAACACCGGGGAGCTGTTTTTT
NA	TRBV18	TRBJ2-7	once	CASSPNTGLGYEQYF	TGTGCCAGCTCACCTAATACAGGGTTAGGCTACGAGCAGTACTTC